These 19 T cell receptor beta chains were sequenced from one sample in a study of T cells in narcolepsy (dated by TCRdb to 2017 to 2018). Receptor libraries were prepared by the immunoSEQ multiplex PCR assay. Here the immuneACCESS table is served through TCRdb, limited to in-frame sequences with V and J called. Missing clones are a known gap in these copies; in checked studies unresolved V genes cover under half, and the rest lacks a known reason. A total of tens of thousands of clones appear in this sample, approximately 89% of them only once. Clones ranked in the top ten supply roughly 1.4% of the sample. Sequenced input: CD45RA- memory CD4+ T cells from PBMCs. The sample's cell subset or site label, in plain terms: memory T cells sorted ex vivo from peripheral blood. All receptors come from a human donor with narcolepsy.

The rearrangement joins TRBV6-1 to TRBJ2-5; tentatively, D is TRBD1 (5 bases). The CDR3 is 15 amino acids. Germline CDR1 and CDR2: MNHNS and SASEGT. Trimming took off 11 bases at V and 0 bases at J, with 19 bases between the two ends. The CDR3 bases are TGTGCCTCGCGTGGTATTGGGGCTTACCAAGAGACCCAGTACTTC. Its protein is CASRGIGAYQETQYF.

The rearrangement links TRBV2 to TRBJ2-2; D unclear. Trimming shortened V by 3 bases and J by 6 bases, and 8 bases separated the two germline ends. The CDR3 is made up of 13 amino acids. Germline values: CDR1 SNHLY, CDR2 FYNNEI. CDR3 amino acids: CASSEERSGELFF. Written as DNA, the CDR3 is TGTGCCAGCAGTGAGGAGCGCTCCGGGGAGCTGTTTTTT.

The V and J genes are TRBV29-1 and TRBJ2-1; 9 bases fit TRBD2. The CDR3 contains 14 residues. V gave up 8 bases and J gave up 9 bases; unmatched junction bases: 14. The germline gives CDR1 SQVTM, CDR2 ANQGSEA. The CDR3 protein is CSMGTSGLGGEQFF. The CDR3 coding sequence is TGCAGCATGGGAACTAGCGGGTTAGGAGGTGAGCAGTTCTTC.

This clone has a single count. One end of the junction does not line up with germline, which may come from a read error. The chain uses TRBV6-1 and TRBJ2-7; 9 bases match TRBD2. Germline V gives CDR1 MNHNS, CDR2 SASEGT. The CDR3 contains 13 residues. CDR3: CGSRTSEAYEQYF. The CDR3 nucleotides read TGCGGTAGTCGGACTAGCGAGGCCTACGAGCAGTACTTC.

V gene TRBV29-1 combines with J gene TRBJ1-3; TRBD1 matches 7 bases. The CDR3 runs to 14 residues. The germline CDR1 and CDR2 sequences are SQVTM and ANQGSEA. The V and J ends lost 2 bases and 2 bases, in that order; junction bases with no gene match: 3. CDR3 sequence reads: CSVEIGQAGNTIYF. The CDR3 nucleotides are TGCAGCGTTGAAATCGGACAGGCTGGAAACACCATATATTTT.

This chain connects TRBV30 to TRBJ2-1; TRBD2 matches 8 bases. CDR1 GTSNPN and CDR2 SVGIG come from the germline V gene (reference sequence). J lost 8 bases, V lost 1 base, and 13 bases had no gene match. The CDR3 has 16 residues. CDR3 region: CAWSGLPGGRSDEQFF. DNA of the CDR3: TGTGCCTGGAGTGGGCTACCTGGCGGGAGGTCCGATGAGCAGTTCTTC.

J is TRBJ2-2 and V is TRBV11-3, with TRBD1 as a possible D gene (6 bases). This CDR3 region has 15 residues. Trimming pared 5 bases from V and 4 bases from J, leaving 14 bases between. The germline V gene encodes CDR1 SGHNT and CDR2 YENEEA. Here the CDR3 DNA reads TGTGCCAGCAGCCTCCGCCAGGGGAGCACCGGGGAGCTGTTTTTT. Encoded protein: CASSLRQGSTGELFF.

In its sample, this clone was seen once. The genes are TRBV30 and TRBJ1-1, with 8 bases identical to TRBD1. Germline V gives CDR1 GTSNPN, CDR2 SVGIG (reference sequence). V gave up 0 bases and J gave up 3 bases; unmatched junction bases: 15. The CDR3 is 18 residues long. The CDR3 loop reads CAWSVPGQIQGADTEAFF. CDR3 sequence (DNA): TGTGCCTGGAGTGTACCCGGCCAGATTCAGGGGGCGGACACTGAAGCTTTCTTT.

DNA of the CDR3: TGTGCCAGCACCATGAGGGTAGTTCGCTTGAACACTGAAGCTTTCTTT. Its translation is CASTMRVVRLNTEAFF. The chain employs TRBV5-6 and TRBJ1-1, with no clear D. Germline V gene data show CDR1 as SGHDT and CDR2 as YYEEEE. This CDR3 comprises 16 residues. Trimming stripped 6 bases from V and 0 bases from J, with 18 bases between. Combining the CDR3 with reference TRBV5-6 and TRBJ1-1 gives the whole variable domain DAGVTQSPTHLIKTRGQQVTLRCSPKSGHDTVSWYQQALGQGPQFIFQYYEEEERQRGNFPDRFSGHQFPNYSSELNVNALLLGDSALYLCASTMRVVRLNTEAFFGQGTRLTVV.

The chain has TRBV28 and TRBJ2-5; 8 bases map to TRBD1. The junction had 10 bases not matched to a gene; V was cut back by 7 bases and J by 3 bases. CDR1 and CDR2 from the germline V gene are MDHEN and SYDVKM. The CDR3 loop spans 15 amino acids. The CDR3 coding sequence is TGTGCCAGCATTAGGACAGGGTTGGGGAAAGAGACCCAGTACTTC. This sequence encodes CASIRTGLGKETQYF.

CDR3 sequence (DNA): TGCGCCAGCAGCTTGGGCCTCATGAGGGGGCAGTCCTACAATGAGCAGTTCTTC. Its protein product is CASSLGLMRGQSYNEQFF. V gene TRBV5-1 combines with J gene TRBJ2-1; 7 bases fit TRBD1. The germline gives CDR1 SGHRS, CDR2 YFSETQ. CDR3 length: 18 amino acids. Trimming removed 0 bases from V and 1 base from J; junction bases left unmatched: 10.

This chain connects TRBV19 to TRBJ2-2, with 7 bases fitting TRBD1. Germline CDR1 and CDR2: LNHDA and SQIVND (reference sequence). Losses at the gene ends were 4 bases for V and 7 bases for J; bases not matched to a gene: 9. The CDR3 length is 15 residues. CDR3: CASSKRQGSNGELFF. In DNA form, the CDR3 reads TGTGCCAGTAGTAAAAGACAGGGTAGTAACGGGGAGCTGTTTTTT.

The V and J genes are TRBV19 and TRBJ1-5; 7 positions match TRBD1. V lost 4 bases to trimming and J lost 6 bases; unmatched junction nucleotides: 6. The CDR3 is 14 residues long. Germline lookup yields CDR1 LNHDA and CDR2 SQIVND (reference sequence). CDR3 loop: CASSSQGGSQPQHF. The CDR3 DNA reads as TGTGCCAGTAGTAGCCAGGGGGGCTCTCAGCCCCAGCATTTT.

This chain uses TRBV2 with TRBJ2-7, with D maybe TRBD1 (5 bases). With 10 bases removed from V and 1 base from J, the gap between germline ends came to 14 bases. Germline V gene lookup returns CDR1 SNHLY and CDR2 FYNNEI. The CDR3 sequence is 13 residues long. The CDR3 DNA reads TGTGCCACCGCTGGGTCAGGGTCCTACGAGCAGTACTTC. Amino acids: CATAGSGSYEQYF.

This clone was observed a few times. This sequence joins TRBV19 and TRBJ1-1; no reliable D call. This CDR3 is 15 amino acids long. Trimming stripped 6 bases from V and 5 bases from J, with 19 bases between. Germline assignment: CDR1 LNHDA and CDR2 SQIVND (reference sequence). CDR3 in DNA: TGTGCCAGTAGCTCACAGTTTCTTGGGTATACTGAAGCTTTCTTT. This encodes CASSSQFLGYTEAFF.

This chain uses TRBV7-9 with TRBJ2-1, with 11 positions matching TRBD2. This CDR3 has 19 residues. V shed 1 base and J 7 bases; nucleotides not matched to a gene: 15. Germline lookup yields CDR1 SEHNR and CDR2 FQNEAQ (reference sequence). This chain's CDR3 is CASSLDLAGGFGGGNEQFF. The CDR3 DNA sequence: TGTGCCAGCAGCTTAGATCTAGCGGGAGGTTTTGGAGGGGGTAATGAGCAGTTCTTC.

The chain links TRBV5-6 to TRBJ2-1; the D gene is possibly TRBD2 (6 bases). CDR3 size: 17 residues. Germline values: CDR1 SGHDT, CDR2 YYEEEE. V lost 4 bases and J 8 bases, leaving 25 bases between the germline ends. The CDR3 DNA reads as TGTGCCAGCAGCCCCCTTAGGCGTAGCGGATTCAGAGATGAGCAGTTCTTC. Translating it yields CASSPLRRSGFRDEQFF.

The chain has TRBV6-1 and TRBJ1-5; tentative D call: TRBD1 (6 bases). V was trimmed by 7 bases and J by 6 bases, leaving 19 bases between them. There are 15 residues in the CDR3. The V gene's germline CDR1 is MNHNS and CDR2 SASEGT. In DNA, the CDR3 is TGTGCCAGCATGGGTCGCGGGGGCGTAGGTCAGCCCCAGCATTTT. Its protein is CASMGRGGVGQPQHF.

This CDR3 is CASSEASGRAGYEQFF. The CDR3 DNA follows: TGTGCCAGCAGTGAAGCAAGCGGGAGGGCCGGCTATGAGCAGTTCTTC. The V and J genes are TRBV6-1 and TRBJ2-1; 10 bases fit TRBD2. The CDR3 loop spans 16 amino acids. V shed 0 bases and J 8 bases; nucleotides not matched to a gene: 7. The germline V gene has CDR1 MNHNS and CDR2 SASEGT.